A single T cell receptor (beta chain) is shown here with its context. Its antigen is not identified. This PCR relied on a set of 60 Vbeta primers and 13 Jbeta primers. Clones were read by immunoSEQ multiplex PCR, and TCRdb kept only the in-frame ones, dropping some. The repertoire has 200,000 to 250,000 clones, just under 85% of them found once; the top ten carry roughly 0.58%. Trimming took off 3 bases at V and 2 bases at J, with 16 bases between the two ends. Germline V lookup: CDR1 MNHEY, CDR2 SMNVEV (reference sequence). The CDR3 spans 17 residues. The data were obtained in a study of cytomegalovirus exposure and HLA in healthy donors. Study-level results: In a later analysis, TCR beta V- and J-gene trimming showed a link to a missense DCLRE1C variant. It is likely that the observed cluster of highly shared sequence variants was a sequencing artifact. Per a later analysis, 16,951 TCR beta sequences showed association with HLA alleles at 0.05 false discovery rate. Confirmation was obtained in vitro that a few CMV-associated chains are specific for CMV antigens.

This receptor was identified in a middle-aged woman in good health and CMV-seronegative. Material: PBMCs. J is TRBJ2-2 and V is TRBV27; D possibly corresponds to TRBD1 (6 bases). The CDR3 DNA is TGTGCCAGCAGTTTCCTCCAAGTGGACAGCAACACCGGGGAGCTGTTTTTT. This sequence encodes CASSFLQVDSNTGELFF.